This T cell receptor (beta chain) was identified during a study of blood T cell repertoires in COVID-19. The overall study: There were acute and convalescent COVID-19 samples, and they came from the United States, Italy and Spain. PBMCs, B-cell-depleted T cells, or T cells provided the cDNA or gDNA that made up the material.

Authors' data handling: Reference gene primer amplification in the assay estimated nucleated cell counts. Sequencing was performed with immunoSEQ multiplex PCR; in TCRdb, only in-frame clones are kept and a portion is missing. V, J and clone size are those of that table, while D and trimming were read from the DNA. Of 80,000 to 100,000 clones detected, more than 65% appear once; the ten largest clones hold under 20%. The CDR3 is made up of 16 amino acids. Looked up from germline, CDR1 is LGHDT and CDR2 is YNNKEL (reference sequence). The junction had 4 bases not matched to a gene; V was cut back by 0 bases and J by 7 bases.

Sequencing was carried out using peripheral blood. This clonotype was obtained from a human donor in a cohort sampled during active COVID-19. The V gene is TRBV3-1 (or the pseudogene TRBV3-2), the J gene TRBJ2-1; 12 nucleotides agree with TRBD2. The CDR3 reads CASSQEQTSGRNEQFF. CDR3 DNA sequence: TGTGCCAGCAGCCAAGAACAAACTAGCGGGAGGAATGAGCAGTTCTTC.